The next 30 T cell receptor beta chains were all read from a single sample in a study of blood T cells in healthy people across ages. The use of a sample-barcoded 5' primer and a J-beta primer mix characterized a second PCR of about 7 to 12 cycles. A single record per CDR3 protein comes from TCRdb applying MiXCR to the 5' RACE reads. The table records 1.5 million to 2 million distinct CDR3 sequences, about 49% of them present only once. Sequenced sample: blood. Source of these receptors: a woman aged 40 to 50 in good health.

The rearrangement links TRBV21-1 to TRBJ1-2; the table names TRBD1, a call not compared with the DNA. TRBV21-1 is a pseudogene locus. This CDR3 is built from 15 residues. CDR3 protein: CASSKAATPYWGYTF. For the CDR3, the DNA is TGTGCCAGCAGCAAAGCGGCGACCCCATATTGGGGCTACACCTTC.

The table lists this clonotype with a few counts. The chain carries TRBV6-2 or TRBV6-3 and TRBJ2-7; no firm D call. V lost 6 bases to trimming and J lost 0 bases, with 15 bases between them. The CDR3 is 15 amino acids. Germline CDR1 and CDR2: MNHEY and SVGEGT. CDR3: CASSKTPGSSYEQYF. In DNA, the CDR3 is TGTGCCAGCAGCAAAACTCCGGGTAGCTCCTACGAGCAGTACTTC.

The rearrangement links TRBV28 to TRBJ2-1, with D perhaps TRBD2 (6 bases). The ends were cut back, 7 bases at V and 6 bases at J, with 13 bases in the middle. CDR3 length: 13 amino acids. The V gene's germline CDR1 is MDHEN and CDR2 SYDVKM. CDR3 sequence (DNA): TGTGCCAGCACCCTCGGGAGAGGCAATGAGCAGTTCTTC. Translation gives CASTLGRGNEQFF.

This clonotype has just a few counts. The V gene is TRBV4-1, the J gene TRBJ2-4; the match to TRBD2 covers 7 bases. Germline-derived CDR1 and CDR2 are MGHRA and YSYEKL. The CDR3 spans 14 residues. The V and J ends lost 6 bases and 7 bases, in that order; junction bases with no gene match: 9. The CDR3: CASSLMGGGNIQYF. The CDR3 DNA follows: TGCGCCAGCAGTCTTATGGGCGGGGGTAACATTCAGTACTTC.

At least ten counts were recorded for this clonotype. This chain links TRBV4-2 with TRBJ2-4; D not certain. The CDR3 loop spans 17 amino acids. The ends were cut back, 0 bases at V and 3 bases at J, with 15 bases in the middle. The V gene's germline CDR1 is LGHNA and CDR2 YNFKEQ. DNA of the CDR3: TGTGCCAGCAGCCAAGACCTGACGGACCCCTACAAAAACATTCAGTACTTC. This translates into CASSQDLTDPYKNIQYF.

This clonotype has more than one count but fewer than ten. The chain has TRBV2 and TRBJ2-5, with TRBD1 identical over 7 bases. This CDR3 comprises 14 residues. Trimming removed 7 bases from V and 1 base from J; junction bases left unmatched: 6. Germline values: CDR1 SNHLY, CDR2 FYNNEI. CDR3 residues: CASKPDRVQETQYF. In nucleotides, the CDR3 is TGTGCCAGCAAGCCCGACAGGGTCCAAGAGACCCAGTACTTC.

This clonotype was seen a handful of times. This chain links TRBV27 with TRBJ2-4; the D gene is possibly TRBD2 (6 bases). V lost 2 bases to trimming and J lost 13 bases, with 12 bases between them. This CDR3 spans 12 amino acids. CDR1 is MNHEY, CDR2 SMNVEV, per germline (reference sequence). DNA of the CDR3: TGTGCCAGCAGTTTACCGGAACGGGAGCAGTACTTC. Its translation: CASSLPEREQYF.

The rearrangement links TRBV15 to TRBJ2-4; tentative D call: TRBD1 (6 bases). V was shortened by 0 bases and J by 0 bases, with 18 bases between the two germline ends. Germline V CDR1 and CDR2: LNHNV, YYDKDF (reference sequence). CDR3 length: 19 amino acids. CDR3 sequence: CATSRDRARGQPAKNIQYF. The CDR3 DNA sequence: TGTGCCACCAGCAGAGATAGGGCCAGGGGCCAACCAGCCAAAAACATTCAGTACTTC.

This sequence joins TRBV7-2 and TRBJ2-6; 7 positions match TRBD1. The germline gives CDR1 SGHTA, CDR2 FQGNSA. V dropped 7 bases and J dropped 2; count of bases not matched to a gene: 5. CDR3 length: 15 amino acids. The CDR3 DNA reads as TGTGCCAGCACTCGTCAGGGGGCTGGGGCCAACGTCCTGACTTTC. Protein product: CASTRQGAGANVLTF.

Only a few counts were recorded for this clonotype. The chain uses TRBV4-2 and TRBJ2-5; 12 bases map to TRBD2. The trim removed 0 bases at V and 4 bases at J, leaving 6 bases unmatched. CDR1 and CDR2 from the germline V gene are LGHNA and YNFKEQ. This CDR3 has 17 amino acids. The CDR3 here is CASSQEPLAGGIETQYF. In nucleotides, the CDR3 is TGTGCCAGCAGCCAAGAACCTCTAGCGGGGGGGATAGAGACCCAGTACTTC.

This clonotype was recorded once. The rearrangement joins TRBV24-1 to TRBJ1-1, with TRBD1 matching over 10 bases. Unmatched junction bases numbered 7, after V lost 9 bases and J lost 4 bases. This CDR3 is 14 amino acids long. In germline, CDR1 is KGHDR, CDR2 SFDVKD. Here the CDR3 DNA reads TGTGCCACCGCTCGGGGACAGGGGAGCACTGAAGCTTTCTTT. The encoded protein is CATARGQGSTEAFF.

This chain connects TRBV20-1 to TRBJ1-4; D is undetermined. The CDR3 runs 13 residues. Germline lookup yields CDR1 DFQATT and CDR2 SNEGSKA (reference sequence). V was trimmed by 2 bases and J by 8 bases, leaving 12 bases between them. The CDR3 DNA is TGCAGTGCTAGACGGCGGGCAGGCGAAAAACTGTTTTTT. Encoded protein: CSARRRAGEKLFF.

This clonotype was counted at least ten times. Its ends do not fully match the called genes, so a read error is possible. The chain carries TRBV7-2 and TRBJ2-4; 12 positions match TRBD1. This CDR3 is built from 17 residues. Germline-derived CDR1 and CDR2 are SGHTA and FQGNSA. The CDR3 nucleotides read TGTGCCAGCAGATTAGGGACAGGGGGCGGATCCAAAAACATTCAGTACTTC. This sequence encodes CASRLGTGGGSKNIQYF.

This rearrangement joins TRBV29-1 to TRBJ1-5, with D unresolved. Between the trimmed V and J ends, which lost 4 bases and 3 bases, there was a span of 13 bases. Germline V CDR1 and CDR2: SQVTM, ANQGSEA. The CDR3 extends over 14 amino acids. The CDR3, as DNA: TGCAGCGTTGTCCTCTCGGGGAACAATCAGCCCCAGCATTTT. It is translated as CSVVLSGNNQPQHF.

The chain links TRBV15 to TRBJ1-1; D is uncertain. Deletions cut 2 bases from V and 1 base from J, with 17 bases between. This CDR3 has 17 residues. Looked up from germline, CDR1 is LNHNV and CDR2 is YYDKDF (reference sequence). The CDR3 spells CATSRLASLRENTEAFF. The CDR3 bases are TGTGCCACCAGCAGATTAGCGAGCCTAAGGGAGAACACTGAAGCTTTCTTT.

The chain carries TRBV4-2 and TRBJ2-7; D unclear. Deletions cut 0 bases from V and 12 bases from J, with 12 bases between. The CDR3 covers 12 residues. The germline CDR1 and CDR2 sequences are LGHNA and YNFKEQ. CDR3 in amino acids: CASSQDGGRWYF. DNA of the CDR3: TGTGCCAGCAGCCAAGATGGTGGACGGTGGTACTTC.

This sequence joins TRBV7-9 and TRBJ2-5, with D perhaps matching TRBD2 (6 bases). Germline V gene data show CDR1 as SEHNR and CDR2 as FQNEAQ (reference sequence). Trimming shortened V by 1 base and J by 5 bases, and 11 bases separated the two germline ends. The CDR3 length is 14 residues. CDR3 protein: CASSLEEGWETQYF. CDR3 bases: TGTGCCAGCAGCTTAGAGGAGGGGTGGGAGACCCAGTACTTC.

The chain carries TRBV20-1 and TRBJ1-6; TRBD1 matches 7 bases. Germline CDR1 and CDR2: DFQATT and SNEGSKA (reference sequence). The CDR3 sequence is 14 residues long. The J segment lost 8 bases and the V segment lost 6 bases, leaving 10 bases of the junction unmatched. The CDR3 bases are TGCAGTGCAAGCAGGGGGACTTTCGATTCACCCCTCCACTTT. Its protein is CSASRGTFDSPLHF.

This clonotype was seen more than once but under ten times. J is TRBJ2-3 and V is TRBV7-2; no definite D call. V lost 5 bases and J lost 3, with 12 bases in between. CDR1 and CDR2 from the germline V gene are SGHTA and FQGNSA. This CDR3 has 14 residues. Here the CDR3 reads CASSPHPNTDTQYF. The CDR3 DNA is TGTGCCAGCAGCCCCCACCCGAATACAGATACGCAGTATTTT.

Only one count was recorded for this clonotype. The chain employs TRBV6-2 or TRBV6-3 and TRBJ2-7; no clear D. From germline, CDR1 is MNHEY and CDR2 SVGEGT. The CDR3 runs 14 residues. V lost 0 bases and J 1 base, leaving 7 bases between the germline ends. CDR3 DNA: TGTGCCAGCAGTTACTCGTGGGTGTCCTACGAGCAGTACTTC. Its translation: CASSYSWVSYEQYF.

V and J are TRBV5-1 and TRBJ2-3; D is unresolved. The CDR3 is made up of 15 amino acids. The germline gives CDR1 SGHRS, CDR2 YFSETQ. Trimming shortened V by 4 bases and J by 2 bases, and 14 bases separated the two germline ends. CDR3 amino acids: CASSPPIGSTDTQYF. In nucleotides, the CDR3 is TGCGCCAGCAGCCCCCCGATCGGGTCCACAGATACGCAGTATTTT. The complete variable domain, with remaining parts taken from reference TRBV5-1 and TRBJ2-3, reads KAGVTQTPRYLIKTRGQQVTLSCSPISGHRSVSWYQQTPGQGLQFLFEYFSETQRNKGNFPGRFSGRQFSNSRSEMNVSTLELGDSALYLCASSPPIGSTDTQYFGPGTRLTVL.

This clonotype was detected only once. The rearrangement uses TRBV7-9 and TRBJ1-1; 7 positions match TRBD1. Germline values: CDR1 SEHNR, CDR2 FQNEAQ (reference sequence). V gave up 4 bases and J gave up 3 bases; unmatched junction bases: 8. This CDR3 is 15 amino acids long. CDR3 bases: TGTGCCAGCAGCTACTACACACAGGGGCACACTGAAGCTTTCTTT. Its protein product is CASSYYTQGHTEAFF.

The rearrangement uses TRBV5-5 and TRBJ2-5; 7 bases are a match to TRBD2. The CDR3 loop spans 16 amino acids. The V gene end was trimmed by 6 bases and the J gene end by 4 bases; junction bases not matched to a gene: 15. In germline, CDR1 is SGHKS, CDR2 YYEKEE (reference sequence). CDR3 amino acids: CASTRLEAGVPETQYF. In DNA form, the CDR3 reads TGTGCCAGCACTCGGCTGGAGGCGGGGGTACCAGAGACCCAGTACTTC.

The V gene is TRBV3-1, the J gene TRBJ2-5; 11 bases are a match to TRBD2. Germline values: CDR1 LGHDT, CDR2 YNNKEL (reference sequence). With V trimmed by 0 bases and J by 11 bases, 14 bases remained unmatched. This CDR3 contains 17 residues. CDR3: CASSQDGSGGASREQYF. The CDR3, as DNA: TGTGCCAGCAGCCAAGATGGTAGCGGGGGGGCGAGTCGTGAGCAGTACTTC.

The chain recombines TRBV18 with TRBJ2-5; D call uncertain. Looked up from germline, CDR1 is KGHSH and CDR2 is LQKENI. This CDR3 is built from 13 residues. V gave up 3 bases and J gave up 4 bases, with 9 bases separating them. The CDR3 protein is CASSPIDIETQYF. The CDR3 bases are TGTGCCAGCTCACCGATAGATATAGAGACCCAGTACTTC.

V and J are TRBV28 and TRBJ2-1; D is uncertain. The V gene's germline CDR1 is MDHEN and CDR2 SYDVKM. The CDR3 runs 13 residues. V gave up 1 base and J gave up 13 bases, with 14 bases separating them. The CDR3 DNA reads TGTGCCAGCAGTTTATCCTCCATAGAGACCCAGTTCTTC. This gives the protein CASSLSSIETQFF.

In its sample, this clonotype was seen a few times. This chain uses TRBV20-1 with TRBJ2-7; TRBD1 is a possible D gene (5 bases). The J call may be wrong; the DNA end is better matched by TRBJ2-5. This CDR3 comprises 12 residues. CDR1 DFQATT and CDR2 SNEGSKA come from the germline V gene (reference sequence). The CDR3, as DNA: TGCAGTTTGTTGCAGGGTGGAGAGACCCAGTACTTC. It codes for CSLLQGGETQYF.

This clonotype was seen a single time. The chain uses TRBV6-1 and TRBJ2-3; TRBD1 might be the D (5 bases). The length of the CDR3 is 17 residues. V lost 3 bases to trimming and J lost 6 bases, with 22 bases between them. Germline CDR1 and CDR2: MNHNS and SASEGT. The CDR3 loop is CASSDEIYQGIGDTQYF. In DNA form, the CDR3 reads TGTGCCAGCAGTGATGAAATTTATCAGGGAATCGGCGATACGCAGTATTTT.

This clonotype was observed a single time. The rearrangement uses TRBV4-3 and TRBJ2-3; the D gene is possibly TRBD2 (5 bases). In germline, CDR1 is LGHNA, CDR2 YSLEER. The CDR3 has 16 amino acids. V lost 0 bases and J lost 3, with 13 bases in between. CDR3 residues: CASSQDIPSRTDTQYF. The CDR3 DNA sequence: TGCGCCAGCAGCCAAGACATTCCTAGCCGTACAGATACGCAGTATTTT.

This chain joins TRBV11-2 and TRBJ2-3, with TRBD2 matching 10 bases. The CDR3 has 18 amino acids. J lost 2 bases, V lost 2 bases, and 10 bases had no gene match. Germline V gene data show CDR1 as SGHAT and CDR2 as FQNNGV. The CDR3 loop is CASSLQGVSGGDTDTQYF. CDR3 DNA: TGTGCCAGCAGCTTACAGGGCGTAAGCGGGGGGGACACAGATACGCAGTATTTT.